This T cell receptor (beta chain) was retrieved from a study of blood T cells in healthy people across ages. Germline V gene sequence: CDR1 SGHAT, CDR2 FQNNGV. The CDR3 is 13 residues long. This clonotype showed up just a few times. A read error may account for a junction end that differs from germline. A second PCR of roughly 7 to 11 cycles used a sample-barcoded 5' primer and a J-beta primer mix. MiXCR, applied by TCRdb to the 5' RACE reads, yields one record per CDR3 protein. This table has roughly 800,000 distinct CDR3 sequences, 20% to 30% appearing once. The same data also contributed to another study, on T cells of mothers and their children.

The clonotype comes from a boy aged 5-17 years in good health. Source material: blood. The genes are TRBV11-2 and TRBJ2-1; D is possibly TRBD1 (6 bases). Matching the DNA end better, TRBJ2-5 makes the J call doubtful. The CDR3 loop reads CASGFGTQETQYF. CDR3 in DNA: TGTGCCAGCGGCTTTGGGACACAGGAGACCCAGTACTTC.